Each of the 15 T cell receptor beta chains below was sequenced from the same sample in a study of shared clonotypes between healthy human individuals (dated by TCRdb to about 2020). Libraries were made using the immunoSEQ multiplex PCR assay. TCRdb took this table from immuneACCESS and kept in-frame rearrangements with V and J called. Such tables lack part of the clones; where checked against another copy, unresolved V genes explain under half of the gap, and the rest is unexplained. Here the sample has more than 550,000 clones; roughly 72% occur a single time. The ten largest clonotypes hold over 1.5% of the sample. Sample: memory CD4+ T cells sorted from blood. The cell subset or site label corresponds to: CD45RA-negative fraction. Receptor source: a woman younger than 45 in good health.

The J gene is TRBJ1-3, the V gene TRBV18; D ambiguous. This CDR3 comprises 15 residues. V was clipped by 0 bases and J by 0 bases, with 6 bases between them. Germline V CDR1 and CDR2: KGHSH, LQKENI. CDR3: CASSPPVNSGNTIYF. As DNA, the CDR3 is TGTGCCAGCTCACCACCGGTCAACTCTGGAAACACCATATATTTT.

Worth noting for this clone: Other DNA sequences in the same sample also yield this CDR3. The gene calls are TRBV5-1 and TRBJ2-7; D assignment may be TRBD1 or TRBD2 (5 bases each). This CDR3 has 14 residues. V gave up 4 bases and J gave up 6 bases, with 17 bases separating them. CDR1 is SGHRS and CDR2 is YFSETQ in the germline V gene. The CDR3 spells CASSPGTEGSEQYF. CDR3 nucleotide sequence: TGCGCCAGCAGCCCGGGAACAGAGGGGAGCGAGCAGTACTTC.

This clone was observed a single time. V usage is TRBV19 and J usage is TRBJ1-2; 8 nucleotides agree with TRBD1. From germline, CDR1 is LNHDA and CDR2 SQIVND (reference sequence). The CDR3 is 15 residues long. The V and J ends lost 4 bases and 4 bases, in that order; junction bases with no gene match: 8. The CDR3 sequence: CASSTRTGLSYGYTF. CDR3 coding DNA: TGTGCCAGTAGTACGCGGACAGGGCTTTCCTATGGCTACACCTTC.

The J gene is TRBJ2-6, the V gene TRBV28; D gene unclear. Looked up from germline, CDR1 is MDHEN and CDR2 is SYDVKM. This CDR3 has 15 amino acids. V lost 6 bases and J 0 bases, leaving 9 bases between the germline ends. CDR3 DNA sequence: TGTGCCAGCAGGCAGAGTAACTCTGGGGCCAACGTCCTGACTTTC. This codes for CASRQSNSGANVLTF. Based on the CDR3 plus reference TRBV28 and TRBJ2-6, the full variable domain is DVKVTQSSRYLVKRTGEKVFLECVQDMDHENMFWYRQDPGLGLRLIYFSYDVKMKEKGDIPEGYSVSREKKERFSLILESASTNQTSMYLCASRQSNSGANVLTFGAGSRLTVL.

The chain uses TRBV4-1 and TRBJ1-6, with D maybe TRBD1 (5 bases). The CDR3 is 16 amino acids. CDR1 is MGHRA, CDR2 YSYEKL, per germline. V was trimmed by 0 bases and J by 6 bases, leaving 12 bases between them. CDR3 protein: CASSQDGETANSPLHF. CDR3 nucleotide sequence: TGCGCCAGCAGCCAAGATGGAGAGACAGCTAATTCACCCCTCCACTTT.

This chain uses TRBV6-5 with TRBJ2-2; D may match TRBD1 or TRBD2 (5 bases each). There are 15 residues in the CDR3. Germline lookup yields CDR1 MNHEY and CDR2 SVGAGI. V was pared by 7 bases and J by 1 base, with 13 bases between. The CDR3 loop is CASKEGRQNTGELFF. In DNA, the CDR3 is TGTGCCAGCAAAGAGGGACGTCAGAACACCGGGGAGCTGTTTTTT.

This clone was counted a few times. This rearrangement joins TRBV4-2 to TRBJ2-1, with TRBD2 identical over 11 bases. The ends lost 0 bases at V and 7 bases at J; junction bases unmatched: 5. The CDR3 is made up of 16 amino acids. Germline CDR1 and CDR2: LGHNA and YNFKEQ. The CDR3 is CASSQEFTSGRNEQFF. The CDR3 DNA reads TGTGCCAGCAGCCAAGAATTTACTAGCGGGAGAAATGAGCAGTTCTTC.

The chain employs TRBV4-2 and TRBJ2-3; 7 nucleotides match TRBD2. With 3 bases clipped from V and 6 bases from J, the junction kept 9 bases outside the gene matches. The CDR3 spans 15 residues. Per germline, CDR1 LGHNA and CDR2 YNFKEQ. The DNA of the CDR3 is TGTGCCAGCAGCCATGATAGCGGGCCGACGGATACGCAGTATTTT. Protein product: CASSHDSGPTDTQYF.

The chain is built from TRBV5-1 and TRBJ2-7; no reliable D call. V lost 1 base and J lost 2, with 13 bases in between. This CDR3 region has 15 residues. The germline V gene has CDR1 SGHRS and CDR2 YFSETQ. The DNA for the CDR3 is TGCGCCAGCAGCTTGAGGATGTCCGTCGCCTACGAGCAGTACTTC. This sequence encodes CASSLRMSVAYEQYF.

The genes are TRBV19 and TRBJ2-5; 11 bases align to TRBD2. The J call could be wrong; TRBJ2-7 is a better fit for the DNA end. The germline gives CDR1 LNHDA, CDR2 SQIVND (reference sequence). The CDR3 length is 16 residues. The CDR3 sequence is CASSPGTSGTRSEQYF. The CDR3 DNA is TGTGCCAGTAGTCCCGGGACTAGCGGCACGAGGAGCGAGCAGTACTTC.

The chain joins TRBV25-1 to TRBJ2-7, with D unclear. Trimming took off 4 bases at V and 10 bases at J, with 20 bases between the two ends. Germline CDR1 reads MGHDK; CDR2 reads SYGVNS. This CDR3 contains 14 residues. This CDR3 reads CASSGGTFYSLQYF. In nucleotides, the CDR3 is TGTGCCAGCAGTGGCGGAACATTCTACTCACTACAGTACTTC.

The rearrangement joins TRBV5-1 to TRBJ2-3; a weak D match, TRBD1 (6 bases). The CDR3 totals 15 residues. V was pared by 4 bases and J by 0 bases, with 12 bases between. The germline CDR1 and CDR2 sequences are SGHRS and YFSETQ. CDR3 sequence reads: CASSTGQPSTDTQYF. The CDR3 DNA reads as TGCGCCAGCAGCACCGGACAGCCTAGCACAGATACGCAGTATTTT.

This chain uses TRBV18 with TRBJ1-2; the match to TRBD1 covers 10 bases. V was clipped by 6 bases and J by 8 bases; unmatched bases: 12. CDR1 is KGHSH, CDR2 LQKENI, per germline. CDR3 length equals 15 residues. The CDR3 DNA reads as TGTGCCAGCTCGCGGGGACAGGGGTTCTTCTACGGCTACACCTTC. This gives the protein CASSRGQGFFYGYTF. Complete variable domain (other parts from reference TRBV18 and TRBJ1-2): NAGVMQNPRHLVRRRGQEARLRCSPMKGHSHVYWYRQLPEEGLKFMVYLQKENIIDESGMPKERFSAEFPKEGPSILRIQQVVRGDSAAYFCASSRGQGFFYGYTFGSGTRLTVV.

The chain employs TRBV7-9 and TRBJ1-2; D is undetermined. The germline V and J ends were trimmed by 3 bases and 4 bases, with 12 bases remaining between them. Per the germline V gene, CDR1 is SEHNR and CDR2 is FQNEAQ (reference sequence). This CDR3 contains 14 residues. In DNA form, the CDR3 reads TGTGCCAGCAGCTTTTTGGCCGCTGGCTATGGCTACACCTTC. Encoded protein: CASSFLAAGYGYTF.

The rearrangement links TRBV7-2 to TRBJ1-5; the D gene is possibly TRBD1 (5 bases). Trimming shortened V by 4 bases and J by 4 bases, and 14 bases separated the two germline ends. CDR3 length: 15 amino acids. CDR1 is SGHTA and CDR2 is FQGNSA in the germline V gene. Here the CDR3 reads CASSYAGGRNQPQHF. The CDR3 DNA is TGTGCCAGCAGCTATGCCGGGGGGAGGAATCAGCCCCAGCATTTT.